This TCR beta chain was identified during a study of shared clonotypes between healthy human individuals. Deep level was the assay's run setting. Some 28,000 T cell genomes (roughly 0.2 ug DNA) went into each sorted-subset replicate. This table comes from immunoSEQ multiplex PCR, and its TCRdb copy is limited to in-frame clones, with some not included. The sample yields around 1.9 million clones, about 93% seen once. Naive CD8 populations comprised CD45RO-negative cells positively selected for CCR7, excluding terminally differentiated effector memory CD45RA+ cells. From germline, CDR1 is SGHVS and CDR2 FQNEAQ. V shed 1 base and J 5 bases; nucleotides not matched to a gene: 4. The length of the CDR3 is 16 residues.

The V and J genes are TRBV7-8 and TRBJ2-2; the match to TRBD1 covers 10 bases. The source material was naive CD8+ T cells from PBMCs. This receptor was identified in a man younger than 35 in good health. Some clones in this sample may be carry-over from other donors' samples. The CDR3 nucleotides read TGTGCCAGCAGCTTAGTTGGACAGGGGGTGACCGGGGAGCTGTTTTTT. Amino acids: CASSLVGQGVTGELFF.